Each of the 11 T cell receptor beta chains below was sequenced from the same sample in a study of beta chain features in type 1 diabetes. For these receptors, no antigen is known. Whole-study results and caveats: In all four CD4+ subsets, TCRB CDR3 length was significantly, moderately reduced in type 1 diabetes.

The study reverse transcribed the entire isolated RNA, so it sequenced expressed TCRB transcripts. Profiling relied on immunoSEQ multiplex PCR, and the TCRdb table lists in-frame clones only, not all of them. The sample comprises around 650,000 clones, 9.5% to 15% of which are singletons, and more than 0.1% rests with the top ten. The sequencing input was naive CD4+ T cells from blood. The receptors were gathered from a man under 40 with type 1 diabetes.

This clone came up a few times. This chain uses TRBV6-9 with TRBJ2-6, with unresolved D. This CDR3 contains 16 residues. V was trimmed by 2 bases and J by 5 bases, leaving 13 bases between them. Looked up from germline, CDR1 is MNHGY and CDR2 is SVAAGI. The CDR3 spells CASSYSRAGRANVLTF. The CDR3 nucleotides read TGTGCCAGCAGTTATAGTAGGGCCGGCAGGGCCAACGTCCTGACTTTC.

In its sample, this clone was seen a few times. This rearrangement joins TRBV6-1 to TRBJ2-3; TRBD2 agrees at 9 bases. This CDR3 contains 14 residues. V was pared by 11 bases and J by 7 bases, with 13 bases of the junction left unmatched. Germline CDR1 reads MNHNS; CDR2 reads SASEGT. CDR3 sequence: CALRERGAVNTQYF. DNA of the CDR3: TGTGCCCTGAGGGAGCGGGGGGCCGTCAATACGCAGTATTTT.

The chain is built from TRBV6-5 and TRBJ1-4; D call uncertain. From germline, CDR1 is MNHEY and CDR2 SVGAGI. V was pared by 10 bases and J by 3 bases, with 15 bases between. The CDR3 runs to 14 residues. This chain's CDR3 is CATRASLANEKLFF. DNA of the CDR3: TGTGCCACACGGGCGAGTTTAGCTAATGAAAAACTGTTTTTT.

J is TRBJ1-5 and V is TRBV27; D ambiguous. In germline, CDR1 is MNHEY, CDR2 SMNVEV (reference sequence). V was pared by 3 bases and J by 2 bases, with 8 bases between. The CDR3 loop spans 14 amino acids. The CDR3 DNA sequence: TGTGCCAGCAGTTTCACGGCGGGCAATCAGCCCCAGCATTTT. This encodes CASSFTAGNQPQHF.

This chain joins TRBV21-1 and TRBJ2-3; TRBD2, the table's D call, was not compared with the DNA. TRBV21-1 is classified as a pseudogene. CDR3 length equals 14 residues. In nucleotides, the CDR3 is TGTGCCAGCAGCAAAGGCGGGGTCCCAGATACGCAGTATTTT. Its protein is CASSKGGVPDTQYF.

This clone was picked up a small number of times. This same CDR3 is encoded by further DNA sequences in the sample. The rearrangement joins TRBV7-2 to TRBJ2-3; 8 bases are shared with TRBD1. This CDR3 has 15 amino acids. Losses at the gene ends were 2 bases for V and 3 bases for J; bases not matched to a gene: 4. Germline CDR1 reads SGHTA; CDR2 reads FQGNSA. This CDR3 reads CASSLRQGATDTQYF. In DNA, the CDR3 is TGTGCCAGCAGCTTACGGCAGGGGGCAACAGATACGCAGTATTTT. Together with reference TRBV7-2 and TRBJ2-3, the CDR3 gives the full variable domain: GAGVSQSPSNKVTEKGKDVELRCDPISGHTALYWYRQSLGQGLEFLIYFQGNSAPDKSGLPSDRFSAERTGGSVSTLTIQRTQQEDSAVYLCASSLRQGATDTQYFGPGTRLTVL.

The rearrangement links TRBV2 to TRBJ2-1; the D is unclear. V lost 0 bases to trimming and J lost 4 bases, with 10 bases between them. Germline CDR1 reads SNHLY; CDR2 reads FYNNEI. The CDR3 extends over 15 amino acids. DNA for the CDR3: TGTGCCAGCAGTGAAGCCCCCACCCCTTACAATGAGCAGTTCTTC. This codes for CASSEAPTPYNEQFF.

This chain links TRBV29-1 with TRBJ2-3; 9 bases line up with TRBD2. CDR3 size: 15 residues. V lost 8 bases to trimming and J lost 5 bases; unmatched junction nucleotides: 14. Germline loops: CDR1 SQVTM, CDR2 ANQGSEA. The CDR3: CSTSGSGGSRDTQYF. The CDR3 DNA sequence: TGCAGCACCTCGGGTAGCGGGGGTTCAAGAGATACGCAGTATTTT.

This clone was seen only a few times. The genes are TRBV30 and TRBJ2-7; 8 bases fit TRBD1. Germline-derived CDR1 and CDR2 are GTSNPN and SVGIG (reference sequence). Trimming took 2 bases from V and 9 from J; bases not matched to a gene: 9. The CDR3 has 13 residues. CDR3 protein: CAWSLGQGRRQYF. The CDR3 nucleotides read TGTGCCTGGAGTCTAGGACAGGGCCGGAGGCAGTACTTC.

The CDR3 reads CSAGLPYEQYF. DNA for the CDR3: TGCAGCGCGGGTCTTCCCTACGAGCAGTACTTC. The rearrangement joins TRBV29-1 to TRBJ2-7; no definite D call. V was clipped by 7 bases and J by 2 bases, with 9 bases between them. CDR1 SQVTM and CDR2 ANQGSEA come from the germline V gene. The CDR3 totals 11 residues.

The chain links TRBV25-1 to TRBJ1-3; D is uncertain. The germline V and J ends were trimmed by 7 bases and 0 bases, with 13 bases remaining between them. Germline V CDR1 and CDR2: MGHDK, SYGVNS. The CDR3 spans 15 residues. The CDR3 DNA reads as TGTGCCAGCACAGATCAACGGAACTCTGGAAACACCATATATTTT. Amino acid sequence: CASTDQRNSGNTIYF.